This entry lists 23 T cell receptor beta chains sequenced from one sample in a study of T cell clones after liver transplantation. Only in-frame clones appear in the TCRdb table, and some are missing; sequencing was by immunoSEQ multiplex PCR. The data show some 61,000 clones, roughly 71% seen once. The sample was CD4+ T cells from blood, taken at the 22-month timepoint. The receptors originated from a human patient who received a liver transplant. Among the T cells, some may be from the graft donor.

V is TRBV5-1 and J is TRBJ2-3; 7 nucleotides match TRBD2. The V gene end was trimmed by 0 bases and the J gene end by 2 bases; junction bases not matched to a gene: 6. CDR3 size: 16 residues. CDR1 is SGHRS and CDR2 is YFSETQ in the germline V gene. CDR3 amino acids: CASSLGSSGVTDTQYF. CDR3 nucleotide sequence: TGCGCCAGCAGCTTGGGATCAAGCGGGGTCACAGATACGCAGTATTTT.

This clone has more than one count but fewer than ten. This sequence joins TRBV2 and TRBJ2-1; 16 nucleotides align to TRBD2. CDR1 is SNHLY and CDR2 is FYNNEI in the germline V gene. This CDR3 contains 18 residues. V shed 3 bases, J shed 6 bases, and the junction held 8 bases outside the gene matches. DNA for the CDR3: TGTGCCAGCAGTGATCCCGGGACTAGCGGGGGGGCTAGCAATGAGCAGTTCTTC. Translating it yields CASSDPGTSGGASNEQFF.

CDR3 sequence reads: CASSVGLSSYNEQFF. The CDR3 bases are TGTGCCAGCAGCGTAGGGTTAAGCTCCTACAATGAGCAGTTCTTC. J is TRBJ2-1 and V is TRBV9; no clear D gene. The germline V gene encodes CDR1 SGDLS and CDR2 YYNGEE. Trimming shortened V by 0 bases and J by 0 bases, and 7 bases separated the two germline ends. This CDR3 region has 15 residues.

This rearrangement joins TRBV6-6 to TRBJ2-7, with 8 bases fitting TRBD1. V shed 8 bases and J 2 bases; nucleotides not matched to a gene: 11. This CDR3 has 15 residues. Germline V gene sequence: CDR1 MNHNY, CDR2 SVGAGI (reference sequence). The DNA for the CDR3 is TGTGCCAGCCAGGGGGCGGACAGTCTAACCTACGAGCAGTACTTC. It translates to CASQGADSLTYEQYF.

This chain uses TRBV5-8 with TRBJ2-7; D might be TRBD1 or TRBD2, each matching 6 bases. This CDR3 comprises 17 residues. V was shortened by 2 bases and J by 5 bases, with 23 bases between the two germline ends. Germline CDR1 is SGHTS and CDR2 is YDEGEE. The CDR3 loop reads CASSFWRGASRVDEQYF. The CDR3, as DNA: TGTGCCAGCAGCTTTTGGAGGGGGGCATCCAGGGTCGACGAGCAGTACTTC.

The chain uses TRBV5-1 and TRBJ2-2, with no clear D. There are 13 residues in the CDR3. V was clipped by 6 bases and J by 4 bases, with 10 bases between them. The V gene's germline CDR1 is SGHRS and CDR2 YFSETQ. The CDR3 sequence is CASTLRVTGELFF. The CDR3, as DNA: TGCGCCAGCACTCTACGTGTCACCGGGGAGCTGTTTTTT.

The genes are TRBV19 and TRBJ2-2, with 7 bases that match TRBD1. The CDR3 is made up of 14 amino acids. The J segment lost 1 base and the V segment lost 9 bases, leaving 5 bases of the junction unmatched. Germline CDR1 reads LNHDA; CDR2 reads SQIVND (reference sequence). The CDR3 bases are TGTGCCAGCAGACAGGGCATGAACACCGGGGAGCTGTTTTTT. Translating gives CASRQGMNTGELFF.

This chain links TRBV6-5 with TRBJ2-2; 10 bases are a match to TRBD1. The CDR3 runs to 14 residues. CDR1 and CDR2 from the germline V gene are MNHEY and SVGAGI. J gave up 6 bases and V 10 bases, and 8 bases lay outside the gene matches. CDR3 DNA sequence: TGTGCCACCCGGGACAGGGGCGACCCCGGGGAGCTGTTTTTT. This encodes CATRDRGDPGELFF.

This clone appeared once. V gene TRBV28 combines with J gene TRBJ2-7; 9 nucleotides agree with TRBD1. Germline loops: CDR1 MDHEN, CDR2 SYDVKM. V lost 7 bases, J lost 3 bases, and 1 base stayed unmatched. The CDR3 consists of 12 residues. The CDR3 is CASKTGGYEQYF. The CDR3, as DNA: TGTGCCAGCAAGACAGGGGGCTACGAGCAGTACTTC.

This clone was seen a single time. This rearrangement joins TRBV7-8 to TRBJ2-2; 9 bases are a match to TRBD2. The germline V gene has CDR1 SGHVS and CDR2 FQNEAQ. This CDR3 is built from 16 residues. The J segment lost 7 bases and the V segment lost 2 bases, leaving 8 bases of the junction unmatched. This chain's CDR3 is CASSLPSGGRGGELFF. The CDR3 DNA reads as TGTGCCAGCAGCTTACCCAGCGGGGGGCGGGGCGGGGAGCTGTTTTTT.

The rearrangement joins TRBV25-1 to TRBJ2-3; D remains ambiguous. In germline, CDR1 is MGHDK, CDR2 SYGVNS. Trimming took off 6 bases at V and 5 bases at J, with 12 bases between the two ends. CDR3 length equals 13 residues. This CDR3 is CASSALGIDTQYF. CDR3 bases: TGTGCCAGCAGCGCGTTGGGAATAGATACGCAGTATTTT. The variable domain in full, with the rest retrieved from reference TRBV25-1 and TRBJ2-3, is EADIYQTPRYLVIGTGKKITLECSQTMGHDKMYWYQQDPGMELHLIHYSYGVNSTEKGDLSSESTVSRIRTEHFPLTLESARPSHTSQYLCASSALGIDTQYFGPGTRLTVL.

The gene calls are TRBV7-9 and TRBJ1-2; 8 nucleotides agree with TRBD1. Germline values: CDR1 SEHNR, CDR2 FQNEAQ (reference sequence). Trimming cost V 0 bases and J 4 bases; bases outside gene matches: 4. There are 15 residues in the CDR3. The CDR3: CASSLARTGSYGYTF. The CDR3 DNA is TGTGCCAGCAGCTTAGCTCGGACAGGGTCCTATGGCTACACCTTC.

J is TRBJ2-5 and V is TRBV28, with a weak D call TRBD1 (6 bases). V gave up 7 bases and J gave up 2 bases, with 14 bases separating them. Germline V lookup: CDR1 MDHEN, CDR2 SYDVKM. The CDR3 totals 14 residues. The CDR3 here is CASKRVQGQETQYF. DNA for the CDR3: TGTGCCAGCAAAAGGGTACAGGGTCAAGAGACCCAGTACTTC.

V is TRBV11-2 and J is TRBJ2-7, with 13 positions matching TRBD2. The germline V gene has CDR1 SGHAT and CDR2 FQNNGV. V was clipped by 1 base and J by 3 bases; unmatched bases: 3. The CDR3 spans 16 residues. CDR3 region: CASSLVGLAGLYEQYF. CDR3 in DNA: TGTGCCAGCAGCTTAGTGGGACTAGCGGGGCTCTACGAGCAGTACTTC.

The CDR3 nucleotides are TGTGCCAGCAGCAAGAGATTGCCCCTTTTTTCCCAGCATTTT. Translating it yields CASSKRLPLFSQHF. The rearrangement links TRBV21-1 to TRBJ1-5. TRBV21-1 corresponds to a pseudogene. The CDR3 covers 14 residues.

The CDR3 coding sequence is TGTGCCAGCAGCAAGGAGCGGGGGGTTTTAGGAGATACGCAGTATTTT. Its translation: CASSKERGVLGDTQYF. This chain joins TRBV7-2 and TRBJ2-3, with TRBD2 matching over 9 bases. The junction had 11 bases not matched to a gene; V was cut back by 5 bases and J by 5 bases. The CDR3 is 16 amino acids. The germline gives CDR1 SGHTA, CDR2 FQGNSA.

This clone turned up a few times. CDR3 DNA: TGTGCCATCAGGGAGGGATCCCTAGTGACTGAAGCTTTCTTT. It is translated as CAIREGSLVTEAFF. This sequence joins TRBV10-3 and TRBJ1-1; no firm D call. Trimming took 6 bases from V and 5 from J, leaving 16 bases between them. The CDR3 extends over 14 amino acids. CDR1 ENHRY and CDR2 SYGVKD come from the germline V gene.

The sample holds a few counts of this clone. The V gene is TRBV28, the J gene TRBJ2-7; D is ambiguous. This CDR3 spans 14 amino acids. Germline loops: CDR1 MDHEN, CDR2 SYDVKM. V lost 2 bases to trimming and J lost 4 bases, with 12 bases between them. The CDR3 loop is CASSLLSGKYEQYF. CDR3 coding DNA: TGTGCCAGCAGTTTACTATCTGGGAAATACGAGCAGTACTTC.

This rearrangement joins TRBV6-6 to TRBJ2-2; 14 bases map to TRBD2. The CDR3 contains 16 residues. Germline V gene data show CDR1 as MNHNY and CDR2 as SVGAGI (reference sequence). The V gene end was trimmed by 6 bases and the J gene end by 7 bases; junction bases not matched to a gene: 7. CDR3 bases: TGTGCCAGCAGGCCGGGACTAGCGGGGGCCTACGGGGAGCTGTTTTTT. This sequence encodes CASRPGLAGAYGELFF.

There are a few counts of this clone. This chain uses TRBV7-9 with TRBJ1-1, with TRBD1 identical over 7 bases. Germline lookup yields CDR1 SEHNR and CDR2 FQNEAQ (reference sequence). V lost 4 bases, J lost 8 bases, and 4 bases stayed unmatched. The length of the CDR3 is 12 residues. The CDR3 loop reads CASSSTGREAFF. Written as DNA, the CDR3 is TGTGCCAGCAGCTCGACAGGGAGAGAAGCTTTCTTT. The complete variable domain, with remaining parts taken from reference TRBV7-9 and TRBJ1-1, reads DTGVSQNPRHKITKRGQNVTFRCDPISEHNRLYWYRQTLGQGPEFLTYFQNEAQLEKSRLLSDRFSAERPKGSFSTLEIQRTEQGDSAMYLCASSSTGREAFFGQGTRLTVV.

This clone has more than one count but fewer than ten. This same CDR3 is encoded by further DNA sequences in the sample. The genes are TRBV6-5 and TRBJ2-7; D is unresolved. Germline V gives CDR1 MNHEY, CDR2 SVGAGI. Trimming cost V 6 bases and J 3 bases, with 6 bases left between them. This CDR3 has 11 amino acids. The CDR3 sequence: CASSSYYEQYF. CDR3 DNA: TGTGCCAGCAGCTCTTACTACGAGCAGTACTTC.

The chain couples TRBV6-5 to TRBJ2-1, with a tentative D call TRBD1 (6 bases). V gave up 5 bases and J gave up 2 bases, with 13 bases separating them. This CDR3 contains 15 residues. The germline V gene has CDR1 MNHEY and CDR2 SVGAGI. The CDR3 region has the DNA TGTGCCAGCAGTCGTCAGGGGAATCCCTACAATGAGCAGTTCTTC. This codes for CASSRQGNPYNEQFF.

CDR3 nucleotides: TGTGCCAGCAGCTCATTCTACGTGGGTGGCTACACCTTC. Its protein product is CASSSFYVGGYTF. The gene calls are TRBV13 and TRBJ1-2, with unresolved D. CDR1 PRHDT and CDR2 FYEKMQ come from the germline V gene (reference sequence). This CDR3 spans 13 amino acids. Trimming shortened V by 4 bases and J by 7 bases, and 13 bases separated the two germline ends. Combining the CDR3 with reference TRBV13 and TRBJ1-2 gives the whole variable domain AAGVIQSPRHLIKEKRETATLKCYPIPRHDTVYWYQQGPGQDPQFLISFYEKMQSDKGSIPDRFSAQQFSDYHSELNMSSLELGDSALYFCASSSFYVGGYTFGSGTRLTVV.